This TCR beta chain was sequenced for a study of blood T cell repertoires in COVID-19. Across the whole study: Sources were T cells, B-cell-depleted T cells, or PBMCs; the material itself was cDNA or gDNA.

This clone occurred a few times. CDR3 length: 12 amino acids. The V segment lost 10 bases and the J segment 3 bases; nucleotides outside the gene matches: 3. The germline V gene has CDR1 ENHRY and CDR2 SYGVKD. Repertoires were generated with immunoSEQ multiplex PCR, while TCRdb's copy carries only in-frame clones and drops some. The table lists roughly 80,000 clones, under 90% of them singletons. V is TRBV10-3 and J is TRBJ2-7, with 10 bases that match TRBD1. This TCR was sampled from a man at least 80 years old with acute or convalescent COVID-19. Sequencing was done on a sample of peripheral blood. This chain's CDR3 is CATRTGGYEQYF. The CDR3 nucleotides read TGTGCCACGCGGACAGGGGGCTACGAGCAGTACTTC.